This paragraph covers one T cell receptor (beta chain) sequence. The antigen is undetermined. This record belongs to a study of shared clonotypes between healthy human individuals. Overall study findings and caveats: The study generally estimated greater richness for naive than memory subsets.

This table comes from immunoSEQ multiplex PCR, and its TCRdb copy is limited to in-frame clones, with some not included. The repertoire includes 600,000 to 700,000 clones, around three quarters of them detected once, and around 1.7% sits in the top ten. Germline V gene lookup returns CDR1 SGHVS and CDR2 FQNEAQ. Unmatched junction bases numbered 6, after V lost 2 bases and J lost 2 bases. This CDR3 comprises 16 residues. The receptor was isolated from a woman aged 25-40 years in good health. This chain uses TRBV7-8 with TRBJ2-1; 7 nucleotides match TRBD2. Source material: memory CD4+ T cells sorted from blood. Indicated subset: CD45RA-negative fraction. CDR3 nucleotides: TGTGCCAGCAGCTTACTGGCGGGAGCCCCCTACAATGAGCAGTTCTTC. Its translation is CASSLLAGAPYNEQFF.